These T cell receptor beta chains were read from a single sample in a study of blood T cells in healthy people across ages. TCRdb used MiXCR to reprocess the 5' RACE reads, holding one entry per CDR3 protein. The sample includes fewer than 800,000 distinct CDR3 sequences, about half of them seen just once. Sequencing was done on a sample of blood. Receptors were obtained from a woman aged 55-70 years in good health. Each CDR3 is given with its conserved first and last residue. The D gene is left open where the match is weak. Size is omitted from some rows. Given values are once, few, many or a class for expanded clones.

j_call | clone_size | v_call | d_call | cdr3_nt | cdr3_aa
TRBJ2-1 | few | TRBV5-1 | . | TGCGCCAGCAGCGCCCGGGACACGAACAATGAGCAGTTCTTC | CASSARDTNNEQFF
TRBJ1-1 | . | TRBV12-3/TRBV12-4 | . | TGTGCCAGCAGTCCCGGTTGGCAGAACACTGAAGCTTTCTTT | CASSPGWQNTEAFF
TRBJ1-4 | . | TRBV6-6 | . | TGTGCCAGCAGCCGTCCGTCAGGGGTTTGGAATGGAAAACTGTTTTTT | CASSRPSGVWNGKLFF
TRBJ2-1 | few | TRBV2 | TRBD1 | TGTGCCAGCAGTGGTCGGACAGGCTACTACAATGAGCAGTTCTTC | CASSGRTGYYNEQFF
TRBJ2-5 | . | TRBV7-6 | TRBD1 | TGTGCCAGCAGCCCCAGACAGGGGCCGGAGACCCAGTACTTC | CASSPRQGPETQYF
TRBJ1-2 | . | TRBV27 | . | TGTGCCAGCAGTTTAATAGGGAACAGGGTAGATGGCTACACCTTC | CASSLIGNRVDGYTF
TRBJ2-1 | many | TRBV6-1 | TRBD2 | TGTGCCAGCAGTCCTTTCGGTAGCGGGAGGCCGTACAATGAGCAGTTCTTC | CASSPFGSGRPYNEQFF
TRBJ1-2 | few | TRBV24-1 | . | TGTGCCACCAGTGATGGGGGATACTATGGCTACACCTTC | CATSDGGYYGYTF
TRBJ2-2 | . | TRBV9 | . | TGTGCCAGCAGCGTAGCTACGGGCACCGCGAACACCGGGGAGCTGTTTTTT | CASSVATGTANTGELFF
TRBJ2-1 | many | TRBV7-2 | TRBD2 | TGTGCCAGCAGAATCAGCGGGAACGCCTACAATGAGCAGTTCTTC | CASRISGNAYNEQFF
TRBJ2-3 | . | TRBV20-1 | . | TGCAGTGCTTACAGGGGGAGGGCAGATACGCAGTATTTT | CSAYRGRADTQYF
TRBJ2-5 | . | TRBV5-1 | TRBD1 | TGCGCCAGCAGATGGACAGGGGATAGTCAGACCCAGTACTTC | CASRWTGDSQTQYF
TRBJ2-7 | few | TRBV5-1 | . | TGCGCCAGCAGCTTGTCAGGAGCTGGCCACGAGCAGTACTTC | CASSLSGAGHEQYF
TRBJ2-5 | . | TRBV4-3 | . | TGCGCCAGCAGCCAAGTTGGTACACGCGGGGAGACCCAGTACTTC | CASSQVGTRGETQYF
TRBJ2-3 | . | TRBV7-2 | TRBD2 | TGTGCCAGCAGCTCCCTAGCGGGAGTATATACGCAGTATTTT | CASSSLAGVYTQYF
TRBJ1-1 | . | TRBV6-5 | TRBD1 | TGTGCCAGCAGTTTCCGACAGGGGATGAACACTGAAGCTTTCTTT | CASSFRQGMNTEAFF
TRBJ1-1 | few | TRBV4-3 | . | TGCGCCAGCAGCCAACTGAAGAGCACTGAAGCTTTCTTT | CASSQLKSTEAFF
TRBJ2-7 | . | TRBV29-1 | . | TGCAGCGTTGAGGTGACAGCCTACAATGAGCAGTACTTC | CSVEVTAYNEQYF
TRBJ2-5 | . | TRBV2 | . | TGTGCCAGCAGTGGACAGGAACGGGAGACCCAGTACTTC | CASSGQERETQYF
TRBJ1-2 | . | TRBV20-1 | TRBD1 | TGCAGTGCCGTCCGGGACAGGAATAACTATGGCTACACCTTC | CSAVRDRNNYGYTF
TRBJ2-7 | . | TRBV7-2 | TRBD2 | TGTGCCAGCAGCCAGAGGCCCAGCGGGGGATTCTACGAGCAGTACTTC | CASSQRPSGGFYEQYF
TRBJ1-1 | . | TRBV9 | . | TGTGCCAGCAGCGTAGGGCTCACTGAAGCTTTCTTT | CASSVGLTEAFF
TRBJ2-5 | . | TRBV10-3 | TRBD1 | TGTGCCATCAGTGAATCGACAGGGGAAGAGACCCAGTACTTC | CAISESTGEETQYF
TRBJ1-6 | few | TRBV6-5 | TRBD1 | TGTGCCAGCAGTTATTCGGGGACAGGGGGATCACCCCTCCACTTT | CASSYSGTGGSPLHF
TRBJ2-2 | . | TRBV5-1 | . | TGCGCCAGCAGCTTGGCCGAATCAGGGAGCTGGGACACCGGGGAGCTGTTTTTT | CASSLAESGSWDTGELFF
TRBJ2-3 | . | TRBV24-1 | TRBD1 | TGTGCCACCAGTGGTTCCTCTTCATTCGGACAGGGGGGAACAGATACGCAGTATTTT | CATSGSSSFGQGGTDTQYF
TRBJ2-1 | few | TRBV28 | . | TGTGCCAGCAGTTTATTCTTCGCAGGCCTCGGAGGTTTCGACAATGAGCAGTTCTTC | CASSLFFAGLGGFDNEQFF
TRBJ1-4 | . | TRBV6-5 | . | TGTGCCAGCAGTTATGGTTGGGGGCCTAATGAAAAACTGTTTTTT | CASSYGWGPNEKLFF
TRBJ1-2 | . | TRBV29-1 | . | TGCAGCGTTGAGCGGGGGTCTAACTATGGCTACACCTTC | CSVERGSNYGYTF
TRBJ2-1 | . | TRBV6-4 | . | TGTGCCAGCAGTGAACGGGAACCCTACAATGAGCAGTTCTTC | CASSEREPYNEQFF
TRBJ2-1 | few | TRBV20-1 | TRBD2 | TGCAGTGCTTTCAGACTAGCGGGAGGAATTTATGAGCAGTTCTTC | CSAFRLAGGIYEQFF
TRBJ2-7 | . | TRBV12-5 | TRBD1 | TGTGCTAGTGGGGTGGGACAGGGGTTCGACGAGCAGTACTTC | CASGVGQGFDEQYF
TRBJ2-7 | once | TRBV20-1 | TRBD2 | TGCAGTGCTAGAGCCTCCACTAGCGGGAGTTACAATGAGCAGTACTTC | CSARASTSGSYNEQYF
TRBJ2-5 | once | TRBV7-2 | TRBD2 | TGTGCCAGCAGCTTCAAGGGGATGGGGCGGGAGTACCAGGAGACCCAGTACTTC | CASSFKGMGREYQETQYF
TRBJ1-1 | . | TRBV2 | . | TGTGCCAGCAGTCCCCGGTGGGGAGACACTGAAGCTTTCTTT | CASSPRWGDTEAFF
TRBJ2-1 | . | TRBV20-1 | TRBD2 | TGCAGTGCTAGTGCGCCTAGCGGGAGAGTATATGAGCAGTTCTTC | CSASAPSGRVYEQFF
TRBJ2-7 | . | TRBV20-1 | TRBD2 | TGCGGTGCTAGACCAAAGCCGGGACTAGCGGAAAATGCCTACGAGCAGTACTTC | CGARPKPGLAENAYEQYF
TRBJ1-2 | once | TRBV6-2/TRBV6-3 | . | TGTGCCAGCAGTCACAGGGCCCCGAGTGGCTACACCTTC | CASSHRAPSGYTF
TRBJ2-7 | many | TRBV12-3/TRBV12-4 | . | TGTGCCAGCAGTTATAGGGGTGGGTCCTACGAGCAGTACTTC | CASSYRGGSYEQYF
TRBJ2-7 | . | TRBV7-2 | . | TGTGCCAGCAGGACCGGGTCCACCTACGAGCAGTACTTC | CASRTGSTYEQYF
TRBJ2-3 | . | TRBV5-1 | TRBD2 | TGCGCCAGCGGCTTGGTTCTAGCGGGAATGACAGATACGCAGTATTTT | CASGLVLAGMTDTQYF
TRBJ2-3 | once | TRBV18 | TRBD2 | TGTGCCAGCTCGCCAATTAGGACTAGCGGGAACACAGATACGCAGTATTTT | CASSPIRTSGNTDTQYF
TRBJ1-1 | . | TRBV7-9 | . | TGTGCCAGCAGCAACAAGGGTTGGAACAACACTGAAGCTTTCTTT | CASSNKGWNNTEAFF
TRBJ2-7 | many | TRBV12-3/TRBV12-4 | TRBD2 | TGTGCCAGCAGTTTAGGTCTAGCGGGAGGCGAGCAGTACTTC | CASSLGLAGGEQYF